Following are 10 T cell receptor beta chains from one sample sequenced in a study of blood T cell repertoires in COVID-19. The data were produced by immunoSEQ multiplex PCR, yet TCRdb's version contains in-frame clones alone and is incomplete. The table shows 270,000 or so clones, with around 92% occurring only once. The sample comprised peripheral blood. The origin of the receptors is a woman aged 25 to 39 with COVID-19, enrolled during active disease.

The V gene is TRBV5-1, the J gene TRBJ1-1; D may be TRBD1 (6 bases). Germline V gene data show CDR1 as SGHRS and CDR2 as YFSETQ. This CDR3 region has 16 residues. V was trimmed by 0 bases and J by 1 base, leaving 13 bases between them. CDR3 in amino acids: CASSLGSDRANTEAFF. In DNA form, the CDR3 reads TGCGCCAGCAGCTTGGGATCGGACAGAGCGAACACTGAAGCTTTCTTT.

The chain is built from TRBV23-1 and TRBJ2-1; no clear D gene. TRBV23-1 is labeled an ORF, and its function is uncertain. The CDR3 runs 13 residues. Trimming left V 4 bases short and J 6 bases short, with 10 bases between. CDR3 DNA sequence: TGCGCCAGCAGTCCAACTTACAGCAATGAGCAGTTCTTC. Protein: CASSPTYSNEQFF.

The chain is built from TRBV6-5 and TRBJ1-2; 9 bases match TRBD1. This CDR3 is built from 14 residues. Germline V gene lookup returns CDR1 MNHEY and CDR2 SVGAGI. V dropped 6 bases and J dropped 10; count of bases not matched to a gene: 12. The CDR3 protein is CASSSPTGGVDYTF. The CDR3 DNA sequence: TGTGCCAGCAGCTCACCAACAGGGGGCGTTGACTACACCTTC.

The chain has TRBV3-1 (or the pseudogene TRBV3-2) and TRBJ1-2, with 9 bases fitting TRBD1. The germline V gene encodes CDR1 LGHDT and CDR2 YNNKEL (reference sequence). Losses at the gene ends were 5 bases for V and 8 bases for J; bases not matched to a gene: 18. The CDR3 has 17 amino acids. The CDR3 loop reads CASSRGQGGGILRGYTF. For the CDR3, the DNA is TGTGCCAGCAGCAGGGGACAGGGTGGTGGTATTCTTAGGGGCTACACCTTC.

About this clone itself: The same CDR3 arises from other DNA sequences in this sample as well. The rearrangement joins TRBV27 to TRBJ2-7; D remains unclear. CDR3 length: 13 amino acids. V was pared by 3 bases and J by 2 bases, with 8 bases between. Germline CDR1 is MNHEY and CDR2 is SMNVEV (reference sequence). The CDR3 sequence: CASSFGRTYEQYF. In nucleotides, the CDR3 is TGTGCCAGCAGTTTTGGCAGGACCTACGAGCAGTACTTC.

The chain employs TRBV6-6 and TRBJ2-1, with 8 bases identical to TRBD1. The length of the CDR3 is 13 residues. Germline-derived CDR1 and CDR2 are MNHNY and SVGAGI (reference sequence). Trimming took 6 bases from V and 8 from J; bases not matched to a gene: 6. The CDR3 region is CASRTGQGHEQFF. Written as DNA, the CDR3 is TGTGCCAGCAGGACCGGACAGGGTCATGAGCAGTTCTTC.

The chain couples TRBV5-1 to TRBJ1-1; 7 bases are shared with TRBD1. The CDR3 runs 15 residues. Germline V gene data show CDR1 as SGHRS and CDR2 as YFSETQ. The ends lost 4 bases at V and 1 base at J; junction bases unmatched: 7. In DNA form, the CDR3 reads TGCGCCAGCAGCCCGGCGGGACAGAGGAACACTGAAGCTTTCTTT. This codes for CASSPAGQRNTEAFF. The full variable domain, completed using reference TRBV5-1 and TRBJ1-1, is KAGVTQTPRYLIKTRGQQVTLSCSPISGHRSVSWYQQTPGQGLQFLFEYFSETQRNKGNFPGRFSGRQFSNSRSEMNVSTLELGDSALYLCASSPAGQRNTEAFFGQGTRLTVV.

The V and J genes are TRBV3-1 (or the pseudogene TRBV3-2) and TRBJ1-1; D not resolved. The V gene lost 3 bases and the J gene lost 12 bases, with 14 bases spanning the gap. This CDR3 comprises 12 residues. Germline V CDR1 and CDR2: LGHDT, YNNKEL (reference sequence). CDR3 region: CASSHNQQLPFF. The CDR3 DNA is TGTGCCAGCAGCCACAATCAACAGTTACCTTTCTTT.

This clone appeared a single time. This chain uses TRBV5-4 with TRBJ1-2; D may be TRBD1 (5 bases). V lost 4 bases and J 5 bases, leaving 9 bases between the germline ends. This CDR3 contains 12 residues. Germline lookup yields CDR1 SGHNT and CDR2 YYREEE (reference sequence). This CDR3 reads CASSPQGYGYTF. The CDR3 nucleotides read TGTGCCAGCAGCCCCCAGGGTTATGGCTACACCTTC.

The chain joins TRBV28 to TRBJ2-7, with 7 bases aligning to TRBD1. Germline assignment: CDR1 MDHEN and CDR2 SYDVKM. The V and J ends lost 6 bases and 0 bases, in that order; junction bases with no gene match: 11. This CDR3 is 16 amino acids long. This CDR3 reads CASRDGTAPSSYEQYF. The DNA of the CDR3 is TGTGCCAGCAGAGATGGGACAGCCCCTAGCTCCTACGAGCAGTACTTC.